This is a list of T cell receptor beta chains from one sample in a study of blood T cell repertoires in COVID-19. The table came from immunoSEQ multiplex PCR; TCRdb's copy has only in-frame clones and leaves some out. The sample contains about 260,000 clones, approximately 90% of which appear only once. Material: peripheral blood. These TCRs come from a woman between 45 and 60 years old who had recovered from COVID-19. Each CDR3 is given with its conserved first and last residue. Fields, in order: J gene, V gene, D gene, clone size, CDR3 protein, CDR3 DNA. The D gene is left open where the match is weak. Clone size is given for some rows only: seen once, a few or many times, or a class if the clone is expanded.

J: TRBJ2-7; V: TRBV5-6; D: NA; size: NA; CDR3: CASSFQHYEQYF; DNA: TGTGCCAGCAGCTTCCAACACTACGAGCAGTACTTC
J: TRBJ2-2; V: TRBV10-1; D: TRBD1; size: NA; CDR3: CASSESGQAANTGELFF; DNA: TGCGCCAGCAGTGAGAGTGGACAGGCTGCGAACACCGGGGAGCTGTTTTTT
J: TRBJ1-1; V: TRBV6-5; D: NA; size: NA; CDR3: CASSQHTGPGTEAFF; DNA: TGTGCCAGCAGTCAACATACAGGGCCTGGCACTGAAGCTTTCTTT
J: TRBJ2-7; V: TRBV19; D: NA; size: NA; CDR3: CASSIGVDSYEQYF; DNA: TGTGCCAGTAGTATAGGGGTTGACAGTTACGAGCAGTACTTC
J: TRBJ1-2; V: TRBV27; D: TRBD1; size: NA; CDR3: CASSPLRQGVRHGYTF; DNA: TGTGCCAGCAGTCCCCTTCGACAGGGGGTGAGGCATGGCTACACCTTC
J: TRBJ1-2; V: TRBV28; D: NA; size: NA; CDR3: CASSYSYGYTF; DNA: TGTGCCAGCAGTTACAGCTATGGCTACACCTTC
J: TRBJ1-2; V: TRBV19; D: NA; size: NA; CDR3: CASMGQSVGRVINYGYTF; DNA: TGTGCCAGTATGGGCCAGAGTGTAGGGCGGGTCATTAACTATGGCTACACCTTC
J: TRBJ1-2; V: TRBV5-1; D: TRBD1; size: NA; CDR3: CASSSTGRGYTF; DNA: TGCGCCAGCAGCTCGACAGGGCGGGGCTACACCTTC
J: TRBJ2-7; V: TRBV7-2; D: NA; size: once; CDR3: CASSSFGLSGYEQYF; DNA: TGTGCCAGCAGCTCCTTCGGCTTATCGGGCTACGAGCAGTACTTC
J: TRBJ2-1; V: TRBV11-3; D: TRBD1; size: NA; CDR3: CASSSRGQFGGEQFF; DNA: TGTGCCAGCAGCAGCAGGGGGCAGTTTGGTGGTGAGCAGTTCTTC
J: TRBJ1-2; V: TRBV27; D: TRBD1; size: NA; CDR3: CASRSTGEGYGYTF; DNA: TGTGCCAGCCGTTCGACAGGGGAAGGCTATGGCTACACCTTC
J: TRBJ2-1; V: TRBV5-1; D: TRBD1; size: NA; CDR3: CASSSGTVSYNEQFF; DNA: TGCGCCAGCAGCTCCGGGACAGTGAGTTACAATGAGCAGTTCTTC
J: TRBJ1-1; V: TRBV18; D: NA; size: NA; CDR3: CASSPTSDTEAFF; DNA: TGTGCCAGCTCACCAACGTCAGACACTGAAGCTTTCTTT
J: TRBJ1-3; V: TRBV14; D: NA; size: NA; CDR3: CASSQVVSGNTIYF; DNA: TGTGCCAGCAGCCAAGTTGTATCCGGAAACACCATATATTTT
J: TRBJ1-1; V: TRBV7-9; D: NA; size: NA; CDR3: CASSAGSPTEAFF; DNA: TGTGCCAGCAGCGCGGGGAGTCCCACTGAAGCTTTCTTT
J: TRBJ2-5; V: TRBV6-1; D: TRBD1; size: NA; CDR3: CASSDLGQPRGETQYF; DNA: TGTGCCAGCAGTGACCTGGGACAGCCAAGGGGGGAGACCCAGTACTTC
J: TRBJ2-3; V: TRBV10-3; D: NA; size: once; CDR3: CAISEVPGSTDTQYF; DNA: TGTGCCATCAGTGAGGTGCCGGGTAGCACAGATACGCAGTATTTT
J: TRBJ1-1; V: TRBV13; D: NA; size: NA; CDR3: CASSLGGGGDTEAFF; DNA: TGTGCCAGCAGCTTAGGAGGCGGAGGGGACACTGAAGCTTTCTTT
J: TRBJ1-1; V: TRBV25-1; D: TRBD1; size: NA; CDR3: CASSAQGGTEAFF; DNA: TGTGCCAGCAGTGCACAGGGGGGGACTGAAGCTTTCTTT
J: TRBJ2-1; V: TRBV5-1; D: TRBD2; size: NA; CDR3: CASSFGGSSYNEQFF; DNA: TGCGCCAGCAGCTTTGGCGGGAGCTCCTACAATGAGCAGTTCTTC
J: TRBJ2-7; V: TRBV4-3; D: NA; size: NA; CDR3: CASSQDVGGTYEQYF; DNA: TGCGCCAGCAGCCAAGACGTCGGCGGGACCTACGAGCAGTACTTC
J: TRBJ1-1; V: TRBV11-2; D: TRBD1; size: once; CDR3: CASSLVGRGLAEAFF; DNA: TGTGCCAGCAGCTTAGTAGGCAGGGGGCTCGCTGAAGCTTTCTTT
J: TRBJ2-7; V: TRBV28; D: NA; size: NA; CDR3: CASSPPGSLTYEQYF; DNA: TGTGCCAGCAGTCCCCCGGGATCCTTAACCTACGAGCAGTACTTC
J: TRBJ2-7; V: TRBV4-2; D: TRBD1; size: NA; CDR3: CASSQLGQGADEQYF; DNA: TGTGCCAGCAGCCAACTAGGACAGGGGGCCGACGAGCAGTACTTC
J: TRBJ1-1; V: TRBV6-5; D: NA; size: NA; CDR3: CASKVQGDTEAFF; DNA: TGTGCCAGCAAAGTACAGGGAGACACTGAAGCTTTCTTT
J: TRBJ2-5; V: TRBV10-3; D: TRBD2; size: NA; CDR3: CAISEREGLETQYF; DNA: TGTGCCATCAGCGAGCGGGAGGGCCTTGAGACCCAGTACTTC
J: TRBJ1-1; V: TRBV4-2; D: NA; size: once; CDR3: CASSQDLVLNTEAFF; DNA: TGTGCCAGCAGCCAAGATCTTGTTCTGAACACTGAAGCTTTCTTT
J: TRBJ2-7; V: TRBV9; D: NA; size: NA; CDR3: CASSVEPTVSYEQYF; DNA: TGTGCCAGCAGCGTAGAGCCCACAGTCTCCTACGAGCAGTACTTC
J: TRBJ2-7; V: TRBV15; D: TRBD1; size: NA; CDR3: CATSRGQGRFDEQYF; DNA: TGTGCCACCAGCAGAGGACAGGGGAGGTTCGACGAGCAGTACTTC
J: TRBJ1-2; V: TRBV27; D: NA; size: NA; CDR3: CASSFWQNYGYTF; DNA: TGTGCCAGCAGTTTTTGGCAGAACTATGGCTACACCTTC
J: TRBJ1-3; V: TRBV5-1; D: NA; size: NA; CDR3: CASSPMGSPSGNTIYF; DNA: TGCGCCAGCAGCCCGATGGGCAGCCCGTCTGGAAACACCATATATTTT
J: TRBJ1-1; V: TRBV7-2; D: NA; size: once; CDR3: CASSLSVDTEAFF; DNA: TGTGCCAGCAGCCTCTCGGTGGACACTGAAGCTTTCTTT
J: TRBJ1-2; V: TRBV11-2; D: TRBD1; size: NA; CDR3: CASSLKLGQANGYTF; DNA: TGTGCCAGCAGCTTGAAACTGGGACAGGCTAATGGCTACACCTTC
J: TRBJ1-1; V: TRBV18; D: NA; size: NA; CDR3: CASSPGKATEAFF; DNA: TGTGCCAGCTCACCCGGGAAGGCTACTGAAGCTTTCTTT
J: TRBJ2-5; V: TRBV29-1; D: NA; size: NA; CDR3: CSVVRGVETQYF; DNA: TGCAGCGTTGTTCGCGGGGTAGAGACCCAGTACTTC
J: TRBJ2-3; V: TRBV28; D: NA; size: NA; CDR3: CASSFGTRYTDTQYF; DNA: TGTGCCAGCAGTTTCGGGACACGATACACAGATACGCAGTATTTT